This note documents a single TCR beta chain sequence. Its antigen is currently unknown. The data derive from a study of T cells after yellow fever vaccination. A single record per CDR3 protein comes from TCRdb applying MiXCR to the 5' RACE reads. Of 300,000 or so distinct CDR3 sequences detected, over 10% appear once; the ten largest clones hold roughly 0.5%. V lost 6 bases and J lost 5, with 12 bases in between. This CDR3 has 12 residues. Germline V lookup: CDR1 SQVTM, CDR2 ANQGSEA. Findings of the study overall: Most primary-vaccination clones reappeared after the booster (approximately 95% CD4, about 88% CD8). The secondary response showed a weaker magnitude and a faster peak, day 5 versus 15.

The rearrangement joins TRBV29-1 to TRBJ2-3; tentatively, D is TRBD2 (5 bases). The receptor was isolated from a man aged 25 to 40 who received the YFV17D yellow fever vaccine. The starting material was CD4+ T cells sorted from PBMCs, obtained 45 days after the yellow fever booster vaccination. The CDR3: CSVGLGEDTQYF. CDR3 sequence (DNA): TGCAGCGTCGGACTCGGGGAAGATACGCAGTATTTT.